Each of the 18 T cell receptor beta chains below was sequenced from the same sample in a study of regulatory T cells in long-lasting Graves disease (dated by TCRdb to the early 2020s). The time point tag for this specimen amounts to: newly diagnosed GD, antithyroid drugs for less than 3 months. For both TCR sequencing and RNA sequencing, RNA was extracted from PBMCs in TRIzol. Library preparation was by multiplex PCR. Sequencing took place on an Illumina HiSeq 4000. TCR beta libraries were built with iRepertoire HTBI primers and Arm-PCR amplification of CDR3 regions. TCRdb ran its own pipeline on the public reads, namely fastp trimming at Q25 and MiXCR clone calling, and kept in-frame beta chains. Duplicate CDR3 protein sequences are folded into a single record with the most common DNA and genes. The sample table shows roughly 220,000 distinct CDR3 sequences, and about 18% are seen once. Around 20% of the sample comes from the top ten.

The starting material was peripheral blood mononuclear cells (PBMCs), obtained at new diagnosis, from a patient treated with antithyroid drugs. The receptor source for this set is a female donor with Graves disease.

The chain couples TRBV2 to TRBJ2-3, with 10 bases identical to TRBD2. This CDR3 contains 19 residues. CDR1 is SNHLY and CDR2 is FYNNEI in the germline V gene. V shed 6 bases and J 2 bases; nucleotides not matched to a gene: 17. In DNA, the CDR3 is TGTGCCAGCAGAAAGGGAGCGGGGGGGACTATCCACCACACAGATACGCAGTATTTT. It specifies CASRKGAGGTIHHTDTQYF.

This clonotype was counted ten times or more. The chain links TRBV10-3 to TRBJ2-5, with D possibly being TRBD2 (6 bases). The CDR3 totals 14 residues. V was trimmed by 3 bases and J by 1 base, leaving 9 bases between them. The V gene's germline CDR1 is ENHRY and CDR2 SYGVKD. This chain's CDR3 is CAISDVGGQETQYF. The CDR3 DNA reads as TGTGCCATCAGTGATGTGGGGGGCCAAGAGACCCAGTACTTC.

This clonotype has at least ten counts. The chain joins TRBV10-3 to TRBJ2-7; 13 positions match TRBD2. V trimming: 6 bases; J trimming: 6 bases; junction bases outside the gene matches: 5. Germline values: CDR1 ENHRY, CDR2 SYGVKD. The CDR3 length is 14 residues. The CDR3 protein is CAIRPGLAGREQYF. The CDR3 DNA reads TGTGCCATCAGGCCGGGACTAGCGGGACGCGAGCAGTACTTC.

This clonotype was counted many times. The genes are TRBV29-1 and TRBJ1-1, with D possibly TRBD1 on 5 matching bases. This CDR3 is built from 14 residues. V was trimmed by 6 bases and J by 0 bases, leaving 14 bases between them. Per germline, CDR1 SQVTM and CDR2 ANQGSEA. The CDR3 bases are TGCAGCGTGGGCAAAGGGGTAATGAACACTGAAGCTTTCTTT. Protein product: CSVGKGVMNTEAFF.

In its sample, this clonotype was seen a few times. A much larger clone is a single base away; this may be a read error. The chain recombines TRBV7-3 with TRBJ2-7; D could derive from TRBD1 or TRBD2 (5 bases each). The CDR3 length is 14 residues. Trimming shortened V by 5 bases and J by 7 bases, and 18 bases separated the two germline ends. The germline gives CDR1 SGHTA, CDR2 FQGTGA. The CDR3 region is CASSAGAGTGEQYF. In nucleotides, the CDR3 is TGTGCCAGCAGCGCTGGGGCAGGGACGGGGGAGCAGTACTTC.

The table lists this clonotype with many counts. This rearrangement joins TRBV27 to TRBJ2-1; 13 bases are shared with TRBD2. This CDR3 spans 16 amino acids. Germline CDR1 MNHEY, CDR2 SMNVEV (reference sequence). V dropped 5 bases and J dropped 7; count of bases not matched to a gene: 8. The CDR3 coding sequence is TGTGCCAGCAGTCCCGGACTAGCGGGAGTATTAAATGAGCAGTTCTTC. Residues: CASSPGLAGVLNEQFF.

This clonotype was counted many times. This sequence joins TRBV19 and TRBJ2-7, with D uncertain. Germline V gene lookup returns CDR1 LNHDA and CDR2 SQIVND (reference sequence). With 5 bases removed from V and 2 bases from J, the gap between germline ends came to 13 bases. The CDR3 runs 14 residues. The CDR3 coding sequence is TGTGCCAGTAGTGTGGCTGACGGACCCTACGAGCAGTACTTC. It codes for CASSVADGPYEQYF.

The table lists this clonotype with many counts. The chain combines TRBV18 with TRBJ2-2; no clear D gene. There are 12 residues in the CDR3. The germline V and J ends were trimmed by 3 bases and 3 bases, with 2 bases remaining between them. Looked up from germline, CDR1 is KGHSH and CDR2 is LQKENI. The CDR3: CASSPDTGELFF. CDR3 in DNA: TGTGCCAGCTCACCGGACACCGGGGAGCTGTTTTTT.

This clonotype occurred many times. The genes are TRBV6-2 or TRBV6-3 and TRBJ2-2; D ambiguous. Germline assignment: CDR1 MNHEY and CDR2 SVGEGT. V gave up 6 bases and J gave up 0 bases, with 14 bases separating them. The CDR3 contains 16 residues. CDR3: CASSLRLNANTGELFF. The CDR3, as DNA: TGTGCCAGCAGCCTTAGACTCAACGCGAACACCGGGGAGCTGTTTTTT.

This clonotype was counted a single time. The genes are TRBV9 and TRBJ2-5; 8 nucleotides match TRBD2. CDR1 and CDR2 from the germline V gene are SGDLS and YYNGEE. Germline trimming cut 0 bases from V and 9 bases from J; bases unmatched to any gene: 10. The CDR3 loop spans 15 amino acids. CDR3 protein: CASSVAGGPVGAQYF. The CDR3 nucleotides are TGTGCCAGCAGCGTAGCGGGAGGGCCGGTAGGGGCCCAGTACTTC.

This clonotype was detected ten times or more. The gene calls are TRBV29-1 and TRBJ2-2; D possibly matches TRBD1 or TRBD2 (6 bases each). The CDR3 sequence is 15 residues long. Germline assignment: CDR1 SQVTM and CDR2 ANQGSEA. Trimming removed 4 bases at V and 4 bases at J, with 16 bases between. The CDR3 loop is CSVAGETGATGELFF. The CDR3 DNA reads TGCAGCGTTGCGGGAGAGACAGGTGCCACCGGGGAGCTGTTTTTT.

In this sample, this clonotype turned up many times. The rearrangement uses TRBV7-2 and TRBJ2-3; 12 nucleotides line up with TRBD2. The CDR3 has 18 residues. Germline CDR1 is SGHTA and CDR2 is FQGNSA. Trimming took 1 base from V and 5 from J; bases not matched to a gene: 10. The CDR3 reads CASSLGLAGVGIGDTQYF. CDR3 bases: TGTGCCAGCAGCTTAGGACTAGCGGGGGTGGGAATCGGAGATACGCAGTATTTT.

The chain uses TRBV28 and TRBJ1-5, with 8 positions matching TRBD1. Germline lookup yields CDR1 MDHEN and CDR2 SYDVKM. The CDR3 spans 16 residues. V dropped 2 bases and J dropped 2; count of bases not matched to a gene: 5. The CDR3 region is CASSLQGAQGNQPQHF. In nucleotides, the CDR3 is TGTGCCAGCAGTTTACAGGGGGCTCAGGGCAATCAGCCCCAGCATTTT.

The chain couples TRBV7-2 to TRBJ1-4; the D is unclear. V was pared by 2 bases and J by 6 bases, with 7 bases between. Germline CDR1 reads SGHTA; CDR2 reads FQGNSA. CDR3 size: 13 residues. The CDR3 DNA reads as TGTGCCAGCAGCTTACAGGTCTATGAAAAACTGTTTTTT. Translation: CASSLQVYEKLFF.

This clonotype was counted at least ten times. The J gene is TRBJ2-1, the V gene TRBV12-5, with 10 bases that match TRBD2. CDR1 is LGHNT and CDR2 is FRNRAP in the germline V gene. The ends lost 6 bases at V and 4 bases at J; junction bases unmatched: 9. The CDR3 totals 16 residues. The CDR3: CASGVVAGGLYNEQFF. CDR3 bases: TGTGCTAGTGGAGTGGTAGCGGGAGGATTATACAATGAGCAGTTCTTC.

This clonotype was detected many times. The V gene is TRBV3-1, the J gene TRBJ2-1; 10 nucleotides agree with TRBD2. This CDR3 spans 22 amino acids. J gave up 1 base and V 4 bases, and 22 bases lay outside the gene matches. Per the germline V gene, CDR1 is LGHDT and CDR2 is YNNKEL (reference sequence). The CDR3 nucleotides read TGTGCCAGCAGCCGAGATCTAAGACGTACAAGCCGAGCGGGGGGGTCCTACAATGAGCAGTTCTTC. It codes for CASSRDLRRTSRAGGSYNEQFF.

This clonotype was seen more than once but under ten times. CDR3 loop: CATSDLTGGARPNTGELFF. Here the CDR3 DNA reads TGTGCCACCAGTGATCTAACAGGGGGCGCACGCCCAAACACCGGGGAGCTGTTTTTT. This sequence joins TRBV24-1 and TRBJ2-2, with 9 bases that match TRBD1. J gave up 2 bases and V 3 bases, and 12 bases lay outside the gene matches. Germline V lookup: CDR1 KGHDR, CDR2 SFDVKD. The length of the CDR3 is 19 residues.

This clonotype showed up many times. J is TRBJ2-1 and V is TRBV3-1; 9 nucleotides align to TRBD2. CDR1 is LGHDT and CDR2 is YNNKEL in the germline V gene (reference sequence). The CDR3 has 17 residues. The junction had 12 bases not matched to a gene; V was cut back by 3 bases and J by 6 bases. CDR3 region: CASSQRSSGLAANEQFF. CDR3 nucleotides: TGTGCCAGCAGCCAGCGATCGTCGGGACTAGCCGCCAATGAGCAGTTCTTC.